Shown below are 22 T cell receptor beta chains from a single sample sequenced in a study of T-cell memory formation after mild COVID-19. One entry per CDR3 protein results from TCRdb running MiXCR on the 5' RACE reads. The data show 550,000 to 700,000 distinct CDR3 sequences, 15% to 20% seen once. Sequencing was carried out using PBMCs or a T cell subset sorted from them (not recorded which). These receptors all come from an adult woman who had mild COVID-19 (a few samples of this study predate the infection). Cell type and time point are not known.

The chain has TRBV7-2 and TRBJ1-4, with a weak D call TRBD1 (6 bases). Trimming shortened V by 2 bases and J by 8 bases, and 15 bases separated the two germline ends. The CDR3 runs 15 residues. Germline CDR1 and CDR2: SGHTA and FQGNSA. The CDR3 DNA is TGTGCCAGCAGCTTAAGGTGGACAGCTGGAGAAAAACTGTTTTTT. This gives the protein CASSLRWTAGEKLFF.

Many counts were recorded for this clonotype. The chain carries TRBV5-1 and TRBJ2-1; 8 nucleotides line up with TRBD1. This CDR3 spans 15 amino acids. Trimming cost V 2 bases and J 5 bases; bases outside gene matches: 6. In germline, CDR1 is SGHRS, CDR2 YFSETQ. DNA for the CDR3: TGCGCCAGCAGCTTTCGACAGGGGAAGCACAATGAGCAGTTCTTC. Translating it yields CASSFRQGKHNEQFF.

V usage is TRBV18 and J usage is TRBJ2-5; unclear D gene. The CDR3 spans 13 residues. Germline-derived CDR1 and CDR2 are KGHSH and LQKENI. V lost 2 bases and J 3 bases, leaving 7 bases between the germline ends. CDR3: CASSPGSEETQYF. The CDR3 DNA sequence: TGTGCCAGCTCACCAGGGTCCGAAGAGACCCAGTACTTC. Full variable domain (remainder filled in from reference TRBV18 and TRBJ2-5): NAGVMQNPRHLVRRRGQEARLRCSPMKGHSHVYWYRQLPEEGLKFMVYLQKENIIDESGMPKERFSAEFPKEGPSILRIQQVVRGDSAAYFCASSPGSEETQYFGPGTRLLVL.

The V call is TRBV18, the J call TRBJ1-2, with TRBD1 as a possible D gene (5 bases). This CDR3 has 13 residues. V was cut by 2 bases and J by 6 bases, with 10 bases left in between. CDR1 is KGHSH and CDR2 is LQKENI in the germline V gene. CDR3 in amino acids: CASSPNPGDGYTF. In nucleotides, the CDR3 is TGTGCCAGCTCACCAAATCCGGGGGATGGCTACACCTTC.

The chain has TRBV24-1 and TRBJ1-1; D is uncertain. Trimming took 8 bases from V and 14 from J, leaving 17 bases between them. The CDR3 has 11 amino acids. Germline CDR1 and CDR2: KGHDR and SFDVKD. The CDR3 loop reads CATTTARLKFF. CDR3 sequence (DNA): TGTGCCACCACTACAGCCCGACTTAAGTTCTTT.

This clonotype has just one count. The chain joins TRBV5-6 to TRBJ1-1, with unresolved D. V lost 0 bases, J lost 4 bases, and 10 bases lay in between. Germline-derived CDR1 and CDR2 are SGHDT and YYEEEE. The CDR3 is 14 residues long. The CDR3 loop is CASSLAPRSTEAFF. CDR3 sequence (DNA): TGTGCCAGCAGCTTGGCCCCTAGGAGCACTGAAGCTTTCTTT.

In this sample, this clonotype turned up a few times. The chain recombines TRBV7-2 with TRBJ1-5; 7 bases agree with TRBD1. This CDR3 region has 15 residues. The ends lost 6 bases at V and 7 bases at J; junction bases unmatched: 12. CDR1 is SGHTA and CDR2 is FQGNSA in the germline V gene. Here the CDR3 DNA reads TGTGCCAGCAGTTCGGACAGGCTATCCGGGCAGCCCCAGCATTTT. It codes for CASSSDRLSGQPQHF.

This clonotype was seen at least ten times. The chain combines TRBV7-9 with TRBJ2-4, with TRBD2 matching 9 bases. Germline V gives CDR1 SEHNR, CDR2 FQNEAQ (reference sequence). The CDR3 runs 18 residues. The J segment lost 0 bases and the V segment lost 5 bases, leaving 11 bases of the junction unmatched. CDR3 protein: CASSRRLAESLAKNIQYF. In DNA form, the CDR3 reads TGTGCCAGCAGCCGCCGACTAGCGGAGTCATTAGCCAAAAACATTCAGTACTTC. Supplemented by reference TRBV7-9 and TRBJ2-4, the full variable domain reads DTGVSQNPRHKITKRGQNVTFRCDPISEHNRLYWYRQTLGQGPEFLTYFQNEAQLEKSRLLSDRFSAERPKGSFSTLEIQRTEQGDSAMYLCASSRRLAESLAKNIQYFGAGTRLSVL.

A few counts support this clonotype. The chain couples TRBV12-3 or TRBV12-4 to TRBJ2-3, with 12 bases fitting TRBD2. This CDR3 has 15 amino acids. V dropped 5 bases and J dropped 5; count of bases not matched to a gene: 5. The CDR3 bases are TGTGCCAGCAGTGGACTAGCGGGGCCGGGAGATACGCAGTATTTT. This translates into CASSGLAGPGDTQYF.

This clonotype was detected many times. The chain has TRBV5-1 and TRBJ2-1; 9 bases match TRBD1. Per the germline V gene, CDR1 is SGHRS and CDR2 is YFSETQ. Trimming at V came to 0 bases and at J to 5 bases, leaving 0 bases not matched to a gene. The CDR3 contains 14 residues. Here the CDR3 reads CASSLGTGDNEQFF. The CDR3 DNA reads TGCGCCAGCAGCTTGGGGACAGGGGACAATGAGCAGTTCTTC.

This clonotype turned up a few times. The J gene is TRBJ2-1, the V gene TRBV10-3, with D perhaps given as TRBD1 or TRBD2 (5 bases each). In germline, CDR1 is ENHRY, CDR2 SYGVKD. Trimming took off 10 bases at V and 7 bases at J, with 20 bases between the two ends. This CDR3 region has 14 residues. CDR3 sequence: CATVGTAPFNEQFF. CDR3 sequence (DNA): TGTGCCACCGTCGGGACGGCGCCATTTAATGAGCAGTTCTTC.

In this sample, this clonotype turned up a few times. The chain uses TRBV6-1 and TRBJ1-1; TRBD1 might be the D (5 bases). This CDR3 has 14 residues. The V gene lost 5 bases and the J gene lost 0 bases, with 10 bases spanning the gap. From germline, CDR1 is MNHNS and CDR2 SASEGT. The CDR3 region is CASSRQLLNTEAFF. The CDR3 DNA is TGTGCCAGCAGTAGACAGTTATTGAACACTGAAGCTTTCTTT.

The CDR3: CASSQSDINPIYEQYF. CDR3 nucleotides: TGCGCCAGCAGTCAATCGGACATTAACCCAATCTACGAGCAGTACTTC. V is TRBV23-1 and J is TRBJ2-7, with TRBD1 as a possible D gene (5 bases). TRBV23-1 falls under the ORF class, with uncertain function. The ends were cut back, 0 bases at V and 3 bases at J, with 15 bases in the middle. This CDR3 has 16 amino acids.

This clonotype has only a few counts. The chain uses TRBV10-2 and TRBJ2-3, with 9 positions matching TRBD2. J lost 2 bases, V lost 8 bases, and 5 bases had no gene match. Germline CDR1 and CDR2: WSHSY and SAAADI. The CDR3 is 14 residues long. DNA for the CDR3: TGCGCCAGCTGTTGGACTAGCGCCACAGATACGCAGTATTTT. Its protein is CASCWTSATDTQYF.

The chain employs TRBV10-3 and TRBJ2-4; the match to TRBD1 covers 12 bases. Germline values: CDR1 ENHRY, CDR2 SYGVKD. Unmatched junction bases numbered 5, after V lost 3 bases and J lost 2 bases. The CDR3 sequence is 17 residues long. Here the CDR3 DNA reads TGTGCCATCAGTGATGATGGGACAGGGGGCTCCAAAAACATTCAGTACTTC. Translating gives CAISDDGTGGSKNIQYF.

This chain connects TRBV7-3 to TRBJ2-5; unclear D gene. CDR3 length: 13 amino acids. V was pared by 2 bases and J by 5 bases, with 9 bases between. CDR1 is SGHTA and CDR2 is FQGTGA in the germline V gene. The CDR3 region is CASSLYPLETQYF. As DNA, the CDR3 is TGTGCCAGCAGCTTATACCCCTTGGAGACCCAGTACTTC.

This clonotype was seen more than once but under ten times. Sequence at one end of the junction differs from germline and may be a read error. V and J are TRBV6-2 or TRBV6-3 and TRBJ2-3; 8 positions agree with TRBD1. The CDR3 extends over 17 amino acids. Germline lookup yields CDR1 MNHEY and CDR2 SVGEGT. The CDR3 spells CASSHRRTGLGPETQYF. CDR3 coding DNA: TGTGCCAGCAGTCACCGCCGGACAGGGTTGGGACCAGAGACGCAGTATTTT.

DNA of the CDR3: TGCGCCAGCAGCCGATCGACAGGGGGCACCTCTGGGGCCAACGTCCTGACTTTC. Protein product: CASSRSTGGTSGANVLTF. The genes are TRBV4-1 and TRBJ2-6; the match to TRBD1 covers 10 bases. The CDR3 is made up of 18 amino acids. Germline CDR1 reads MGHRA; CDR2 reads YSYEKL. The trim removed 4 bases at V and 0 bases at J, leaving 6 bases unmatched.

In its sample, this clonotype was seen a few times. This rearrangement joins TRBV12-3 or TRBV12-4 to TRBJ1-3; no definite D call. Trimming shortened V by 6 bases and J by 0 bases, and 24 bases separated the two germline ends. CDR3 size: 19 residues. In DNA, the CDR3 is TGTGCCAGCAGCCTAAACTCGCACCGGCTTTCGGGCTCTGGAAACACCATATATTTT. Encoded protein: CASSLNSHRLSGSGNTIYF.

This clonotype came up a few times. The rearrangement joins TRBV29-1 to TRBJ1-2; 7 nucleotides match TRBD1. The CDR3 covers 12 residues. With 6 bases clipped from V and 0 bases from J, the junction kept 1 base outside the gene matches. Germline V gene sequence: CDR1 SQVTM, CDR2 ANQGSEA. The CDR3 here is CSVGTANYGYTF. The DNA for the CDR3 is TGCAGCGTCGGGACAGCTAACTATGGCTACACCTTC.

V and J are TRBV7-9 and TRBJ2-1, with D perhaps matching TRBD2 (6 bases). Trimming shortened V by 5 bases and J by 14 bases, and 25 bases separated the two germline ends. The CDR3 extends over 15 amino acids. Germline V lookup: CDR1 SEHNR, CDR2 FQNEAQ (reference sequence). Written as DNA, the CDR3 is TGTGCCAGCAGCGACCGGGTCGAAGGGAAGGGAGGAAAGTTCTTC. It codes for CASSDRVEGKGGKFF.

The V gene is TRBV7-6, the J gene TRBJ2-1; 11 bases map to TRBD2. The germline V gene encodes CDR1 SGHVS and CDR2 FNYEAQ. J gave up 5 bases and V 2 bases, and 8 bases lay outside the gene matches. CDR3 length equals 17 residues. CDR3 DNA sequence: TGTGCCAGCAGCTTACGGGGGGTACTAGCGGGAGACAATGAGCAGTTCTTC. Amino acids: CASSLRGVLAGDNEQFF.